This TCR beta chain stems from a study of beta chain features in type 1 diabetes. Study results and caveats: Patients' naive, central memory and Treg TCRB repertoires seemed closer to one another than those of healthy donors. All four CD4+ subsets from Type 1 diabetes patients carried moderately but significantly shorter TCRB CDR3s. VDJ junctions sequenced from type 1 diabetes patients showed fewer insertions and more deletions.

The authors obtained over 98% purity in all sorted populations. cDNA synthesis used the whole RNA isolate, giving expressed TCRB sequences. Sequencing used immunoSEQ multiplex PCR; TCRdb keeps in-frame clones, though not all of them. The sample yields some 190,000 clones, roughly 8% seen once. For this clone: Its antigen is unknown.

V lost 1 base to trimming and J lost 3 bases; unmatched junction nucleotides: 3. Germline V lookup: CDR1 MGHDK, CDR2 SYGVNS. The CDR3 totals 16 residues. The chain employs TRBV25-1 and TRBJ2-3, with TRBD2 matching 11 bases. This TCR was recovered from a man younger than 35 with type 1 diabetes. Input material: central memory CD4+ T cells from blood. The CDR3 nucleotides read TGTGCCAGCAGTGAATGGGTAGCGGGAGGGACAGATACGCAGTATTTT. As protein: CASSEWVAGGTDTQYF.